This T cell receptor beta chain is drawn from a study of control samples from healthy donors and cancer patients. Produced via immunoSEQ multiplex PCR; TCRdb's table is partial and in-frame only. Here the sample spans around 20,000 clones, roughly 85% being singletons. Germline-derived CDR1 and CDR2 are LNHDA and SQIVND (reference sequence). The length of the CDR3 is 19 residues. Between the trimmed V and J ends, which lost 6 bases and 0 bases, there was a span of 24 bases. J is TRBJ1-3 and V is TRBV19; no clear D. The sequenced material came from PBMCs. The source of this sequence is a man aged 80 or over with head and neck cancer. The CDR3 loop reads CASSHIGYGRPLSGNTIYF. The CDR3 DNA reads as TGTGCCAGTAGCCATATAGGGTACGGCAGGCCGCTCTCTGGAAACACCATATATTTT.